The 21 T cell receptor beta chains reported below all come from one sample, sequenced in a study of blood T cells in healthy people across ages. A second roughly 7 to 11 cycle PCR used barcoded and J-beta primers. MiXCR was run by TCRdb on the 5' RACE reads, yielding one entry per CDR3 protein. This sample carries roughly 1,500,000 distinct CDR3 sequences, 35% to 45% of them seen once, and the ten largest clones take 7% to 9%. What was sequenced was blood. The receptor set was obtained from a young woman in good health.

This clonotype has only a few counts. V is TRBV11-2 and J is TRBJ2-5; the D gene is possibly TRBD2 (5 bases). V was pared by 0 bases and J by 2 bases, with 10 bases between. The germline CDR1 and CDR2 sequences are SGHAT and FQNNGV. The CDR3 contains 15 residues. The CDR3 protein is CASSLEVTGQETQYF. The DNA for the CDR3 is TGTGCCAGCAGCTTAGAGGTTACGGGGCAAGAGACCCAGTACTTC.

This clonotype has a handful of counts. The rearrangement joins TRBV7-8 to TRBJ1-2, with TRBD1 matching over 7 bases. The CDR3 runs 15 residues. V dropped 2 bases and J dropped 2; count of bases not matched to a gene: 5. The V gene's germline CDR1 is SGHVS and CDR2 FQNEAQ. In nucleotides, the CDR3 is TGTGCCAGCAGCTTAAGGGAACAGGGGAACTATGGCTACACCTTC. It specifies CASSLREQGNYGYTF.

The rearrangement links TRBV7-3 to TRBJ2-1; 11 nucleotides line up with TRBD2. This CDR3 is 15 amino acids long. V shed 1 base, J shed 9 bases, and the junction held 5 bases outside the gene matches. Germline loops: CDR1 SGHTA, CDR2 FQGTGA. CDR3 loop: CASSLSSGGAVEQFF. DNA of the CDR3: TGTGCCAGCAGCTTAAGTAGCGGGGGGGCCGTTGAGCAGTTCTTC.

This clonotype has just a few counts. The chain carries TRBV7-9 and TRBJ2-3; D gene ambiguous. The V end was cut by 5 bases, the J end by 2 bases, with 20 bases between. The CDR3 is made up of 17 amino acids. Germline V gene lookup returns CDR1 SEHNR and CDR2 FQNEAQ (reference sequence). The chain's CDR3 is CASSRDYNRDPTDTQYF. Written as DNA, the CDR3 is TGTGCCAGCAGCCGCGATTATAACCGAGACCCCACAGATACGCAGTATTTT. Together with reference TRBV7-9 and TRBJ2-3, the CDR3 gives the full variable domain: DTGVSQNPRHKITKRGQNVTFRCDPISEHNRLYWYRQTLGQGPEFLTYFQNEAQLEKSRLLSDRFSAERPKGSFSTLEIQRTEQGDSAMYLCASSRDYNRDPTDTQYFGPGTRLTVL.

V gene TRBV5-1 combines with J gene TRBJ1-4; 7 bases agree with TRBD1. CDR3 length: 14 residues. V was pared by 5 bases and J by 8 bases, with 9 bases of the junction left unmatched. Germline loops: CDR1 SGHRS, CDR2 YFSETQ. In DNA, the CDR3 is TGCGCCAGCAGTGAACAGGGGCCGGGGGAAAAACTGTTTTTT. Amino acids: CASSEQGPGEKLFF.

This chain links TRBV2 with TRBJ1-2; D gene ambiguous. Germline V gene lookup returns CDR1 SNHLY and CDR2 FYNNEI. The CDR3 is 12 residues long. V lost 7 bases, J lost 7 bases, and 13 bases lay in between. CDR3 coding DNA: TGTGCCAGCAACAACAATCCGGGTGGCTACACCTTC. Translation gives CASNNNPGGYTF.

DNA for the CDR3: TGCGCCAGCAGCCAGAGACAGGGTGGCTACACTGAAGCTTTCTTT. This codes for CASSQRQGGYTEAFF. This rearrangement joins TRBV4-1 to TRBJ1-1, with 7 nucleotides matching TRBD1. The CDR3 is made up of 15 amino acids. After removal of 3 bases from V and 3 bases from J, the junction contained 7 bases not matched to a gene. In germline, CDR1 is MGHRA, CDR2 YSYEKL.

The chain links TRBV6-1 to TRBJ2-5; the match to TRBD2 covers 11 bases. The CDR3 is made up of 15 amino acids. Looked up from germline, CDR1 is MNHNS and CDR2 is SASEGT. The junction had 3 bases not matched to a gene; V was cut back by 4 bases and J by 2 bases. CDR3 protein: CASSASGGSQETQYF. The CDR3 region has the DNA TGTGCCAGCAGTGCTAGCGGGGGGAGTCAAGAGACCCAGTACTTC.

The V and J genes are TRBV7-6 and TRBJ2-3; TRBD2 might be the D (5 bases). The CDR3 is made up of 13 amino acids. CDR1 is SGHVS, CDR2 FNYEAQ, per germline. The CDR3: CAVEEDTTDTQYF. The CDR3 DNA is TGTGCAGTCGAGGAGGATACCACAGATACGCAGTATTTT.

The chain is built from TRBV2 and TRBJ2-7; 10 bases align to TRBD2. Germline V gives CDR1 SNHLY, CDR2 FYNNEI. The CDR3 sequence is 16 residues long. V lost 5 bases, J lost 3 bases, and 10 bases stayed unmatched. The DNA of the CDR3 is TGTGCCAGCAGTCGGACTAGCGGATCTGTACGCTACGAGCAGTACTTC. Encoded protein: CASSRTSGSVRYEQYF.

The gene calls are TRBV20-1 and TRBJ2-3; the match to TRBD2 covers 9 bases. This CDR3 has 17 residues. V dropped 3 bases and J dropped 3; count of bases not matched to a gene: 13. Germline V gene lookup returns CDR1 DFQATT and CDR2 SNEGSKA (reference sequence). This CDR3 is CSASEFSGSGGTDTQYF. In DNA, the CDR3 is TGCAGTGCTAGTGAGTTTAGCGGGAGCGGTGGGACAGATACGCAGTATTTT.

The CDR3 region has the DNA TGTGCCAGCAGCCCAAAATCCCTAACTGAAGCTTTCTTT. Translated, it gives CASSPKSLTEAFF. The rearrangement joins TRBV3-1 to TRBJ1-1; unclear D gene. The CDR3 spans 13 residues. V was cut by 4 bases and J by 5 bases, with 11 bases left in between. Germline-derived CDR1 and CDR2 are LGHDT and YNNKEL (reference sequence).

The chain couples TRBV3-1 to TRBJ1-4; D is ambiguous. This CDR3 has 16 amino acids. V was shortened by 1 base and J by 4 bases, with 13 bases between the two germline ends. The germline V gene has CDR1 LGHDT and CDR2 YNNKEL (reference sequence). In nucleotides, the CDR3 is TGTGCCAGCAGCCAAGGGGTAGAGATGAGTAATGAAAAACTGTTTTTT. It codes for CASSQGVEMSNEKLFF.

For this clonotype: This could be a read error, since a much larger clone is one nucleotide away. The rearrangement uses TRBV28 and TRBJ1-1, with TRBD1 matching over 8 bases. Trimming removed 7 bases from V and 7 bases from J; junction bases left unmatched: 8. The germline V gene encodes CDR1 MDHEN and CDR2 SYDVKM. The CDR3 covers 13 residues. In DNA, the CDR3 is TGTGCCAGCACTTACTCCGGGACAGGTGAAGCTTTCTTT. Translated, it gives CASTYSGTGEAFF.

This chain links TRBV29-1 with TRBJ1-5, with TRBD1 as a possible D gene (6 bases). There are 14 residues in the CDR3. Germline CDR1 reads SQVTM; CDR2 reads ANQGSEA. V was trimmed by 6 bases and J by 0 bases, leaving 12 bases between them. This CDR3 is CSVRDTNSNQPQHF. The CDR3 coding sequence is TGCAGCGTCAGGGACACAAATAGCAATCAGCCCCAGCATTTT.

This rearrangement joins TRBV20-1 to TRBJ1-2; a possible D gene is TRBD1 (6 bases). The CDR3 is made up of 14 amino acids. Germline V gene lookup returns CDR1 DFQATT and CDR2 SNEGSKA (reference sequence). V lost 1 base and J lost 8, with 17 bases in between. CDR3 residues: CSARVNREREGYTF. CDR3 DNA sequence: TGCAGTGCTAGAGTTAACAGGGAGCGGGAGGGCTACACCTTC.

This clonotype has a handful of counts. The J gene is TRBJ2-1, the V gene TRBV10-3, with TRBD2 identical over 8 bases. CDR1 ENHRY and CDR2 SYGVKD come from the germline V gene. The CDR3 runs 14 residues. J was trimmed by 3 bases and V by 6 bases; bases with no gene match: 4. The CDR3 region is CAIRGSGDYNEQFF. CDR3 bases: TGTGCCATCAGGGGTAGCGGGGACTACAATGAGCAGTTCTTC.

This clonotype was detected once. CDR3 nucleotide sequence: TGTGCCAGCAGGCTCATTCAAAGCCAACAGGGGAATTATGGCTACACCTTC. Translated: CASRLIQSQQGNYGYTF. The chain couples TRBV6-1 to TRBJ1-2; 7 positions match TRBD1. CDR3 size: 17 residues. V lost 6 bases and J lost 5; bases outside the gene matches: 18. Germline CDR1 reads MNHNS; CDR2 reads SASEGT.

The chain employs TRBV6-5 and TRBJ2-3; D may be TRBD1 (5 bases). Germline loops: CDR1 MNHEY, CDR2 SVGAGI. The CDR3 consists of 15 residues. V dropped 2 bases and J dropped 4 bases, with 13 bases sitting between them. CDR3 amino acids: CASSYRGVAADTQYF. CDR3 bases: TGTGCCAGCAGTTACAGGGGCGTAGCTGCAGATACGCAGTATTTT.

This clonotype was counted a single time. This rearrangement joins TRBV5-1 to TRBJ2-1; 10 nucleotides line up with TRBD2. V lost 4 bases, J lost 5 bases, and 9 bases stayed unmatched. Germline values: CDR1 SGHRS, CDR2 YFSETQ. CDR3 length equals 16 residues. The CDR3 region is CASSPPAGGTDNEQFF. DNA of the CDR3: TGCGCCAGCAGCCCTCCAGCGGGAGGGACAGACAATGAGCAGTTCTTC.

The gene calls are TRBV2 and TRBJ2-4; tentatively, D is TRBD1 or TRBD2 (6 bases each). There are 15 residues in the CDR3. The V gene lost 6 bases and the J gene lost 13 bases, with 25 bases spanning the gap. The germline gives CDR1 SNHLY, CDR2 FYNNEI. The CDR3 reads CASSYFHPGGGEQYF. In nucleotides, the CDR3 is TGTGCCAGCAGCTACTTCCACCCTGGGGGCGGGGAGCAGTACTTC. The entire variable domain, with the rest obtained from reference TRBV2 and TRBJ2-4, is as follows: EPEVTQTPSHQVTQMGQEVILRCVPISNHLYFYWYRQILGQKVEFLVSFYNNEISEKSEIFDDQFSVERPDGSNFTLKIRSTKLEDSAMYFCASSYFHPGGGEQYFGAGTRLSVL.